The rows below give T cell receptor beta chains drawn from one sample of a study of blood T cells in healthy people across ages. TCRdb re-derived calls from the 5' RACE reads in MiXCR, one entry per CDR3 protein. The top ten clones hold under 30% of a sample with fewer than 700,000 distinct CDR3 sequences, around half of them seen once. Sequenced: blood. These receptor sequences come from an elderly man in good health. The conserved cysteine and the conserved F or W are not part of the CDR3 here.

13,TRBJ2-3,TRBV5-4,ASSLRSGPTDTQY
9,TRBJ2-3,TRBV20-1,SVVLDTRQY
12,TRBJ1-6,TRBV10-3,AISGEIRNSPLH
10,TRBJ1-5,TRBV20-1,SAETGDQPQH
11,TRBJ2-7,TRBV7-8,ASSLAHTYEQY
14,TRBJ2-5,TRBV6-6,ASSWTSGRARETQY
13,TRBJ1-4,TRBV7-9,ASSTVGGAGEKLF
15,TRBJ2-4,TRBV24-1,ATSAQGQGDAKNIQY
14,TRBJ2-1,TRBV24-1,ATSDLESSSYNEQF
12,TRBJ1-2,TRBV6-5,ASSSDRAIYGYT
12,TRBJ2-3,TRBV27,ASSFQKGTDTQY
13,TRBJ2-2,TRBV7-2,ASSPTGFNTGELF
12,TRBJ2-5,TRBV11-2,ASSLAGVRETQY
13,TRBJ2-3,TRBV3-1,ASSSPGRSTDTQY
14,TRBJ2-7,TRBV5-1,ASSWSPTGLRYEQY
14,TRBJ1-2,TRBV7-8,ASSHAQGSSLSGYT
13,TRBJ2-1,TRBV7-2,ASSLGTSPYNEQF
14,TRBJ1-2,TRBV4-2,ASSQEWGQGADGYT
9,TRBJ2-1,TRBV20-1,SAITYNEQF
11,TRBJ1-2,TRBV20-1,SAGSTGFHGYT
13,TRBJ1-5,TRBV6-5,ASRLQGMGNQPQH
12,TRBJ2-7,TRBV11-2,ASSQQRGRNEQY
11,TRBJ2-3,TRBV6-4,ASSVIAGDTQY
10,TRBJ2-1,TRBV15,ATSRLGGEQF
11,TRBJ2-3,TRBV14,ASSQELTDTQY
13,TRBJ2-4,TRBV20-1,SARDSLAGVCEQY
14,TRBJ2-1,TRBV28,ASSPVSGSINNEQF
14,TRBJ2-3,TRBV9,ASSRTLAGASDTQY
11,TRBJ1-4,TRBV29-1,SAYRGDNEKLF
11,TRBJ2-3,TRBV29-1,SVRDSSTDTQY
12,TRBJ1-6,TRBV20-1,SARWTSANSPLH
11,TRBJ2-5,TRBV28,ASTRTARETLY
11,TRBJ2-3,TRBV7-2,ASSPERADTQY
13,TRBJ2-3,TRBV24-1,ATSDFGGEGDTQY
12,TRBJ2-5,TRBV15,ATSRTGDKETQY
13,TRBJ2-1,TRBV19,ASSPRTAPPGEQF
11,TRBJ2-7,TRBV27,ASRSAGSYEQY
10,TRBJ2-7,TRBV6-5,ASRAQGYEQY
13,TRBJ1-2,TRBV6-2/TRBV6-3,ASSYRSREDYGYT
13,TRBJ2-3,TRBV20-1,SASPQQGNTDTQY
16,TRBJ2-5,TRBV10-3,TISESSVRGPFQETQY
10,TRBJ2-7,TRBV19,ASSSFRDEQY
13,TRBJ2-1,TRBV20-1,SASGRAGPYNEQF
9,TRBJ1-2,TRBV20-1,SAYYRNGYT
14,TRBJ2-5,TRBV7-9,ASSPRAGPEGETQY
13,TRBJ2-6,TRBV6-6,ASSYPDSGANVLT
14,TRBJ2-4,TRBV6-6,AASGTHRTLQNIQY
12,TRBJ2-7,TRBV20-1,SVSEASGTYEQY
17,TRBJ2-4,TRBV7-2,ASSFGLAGGDGAKNIQY
13,TRBJ2-2,TRBV12-3/TRBV12-4,ASSLGGPATGELF
10,TRBJ2-5,TRBV7-2,ASSLFRETQY
14,TRBJ1-2,TRBV7-2,ASSPQNRQDNYGYT